The 11 T cell receptor beta chains below come from one sample, sequenced in a study. Sequencing was performed with immunoSEQ multiplex PCR; in TCRdb, only in-frame clones are kept and a portion is missing. The table includes some 68,000 clones, roughly 93% detected once. Sequencing used PBMCs. These receptors originate from a middle-aged man with rheumatoid arthritis.

Details on this clone: One junction end does not reproduce the germline sequence, and a read error may be involved. The chain uses TRBV2 and TRBJ2-7, with D uncertain. CDR1 is SNHLY, CDR2 FYNNEI, per germline. The CDR3 spans 15 residues. This chain's CDR3 is CASREGVVSSYEQYF. CDR3 coding DNA: TGTGCCAGCAGAGAAGGAGTGGTTAGCTCCTACGAGCAGTACTTC.

This sequence joins TRBV27 and TRBJ1-1; perhaps TRBD1 as D (5 bases). The CDR3 loop spans 15 amino acids. Germline CDR1 reads MNHEY; CDR2 reads SMNVEV (reference sequence). V was cut by 6 bases and J by 0 bases, with 14 bases left in between. The CDR3 sequence: CASSPRDLLNTEAFF. CDR3 nucleotides: TGTGCCAGCAGCCCCCGGGACCTTTTGAACACTGAAGCTTTCTTT.

This rearrangement joins TRBV27 to TRBJ2-2; D unclear. Germline CDR1 is MNHEY and CDR2 is SMNVEV (reference sequence). V lost 5 bases and J 5 bases, leaving 12 bases between the germline ends. There are 14 residues in the CDR3. CDR3 in DNA: TGTGCCAGCAGTCCCGTTGGTGGGACCGGGGAGCTGTTTTTT. Protein product: CASSPVGGTGELFF.

The CDR3 sequence is CASSTIGGGYTEAFF. The CDR3 region has the DNA TGTGCCAGCAGCACAATCGGGGGGGGGTACACTGAAGCTTTCTTT. The chain is built from TRBV7-6 and TRBJ1-1, with a weak D call TRBD1 (5 bases). Trimming cost V 5 bases and J 3 bases, with 16 bases left between them. Per germline, CDR1 SGHVS and CDR2 FNYEAQ. This CDR3 region has 15 residues.

This chain links TRBV7-8 with TRBJ1-6; TRBD1 is a possible D gene (6 bases). V was cut by 0 bases and J by 7 bases, with 10 bases left in between. Germline V gene lookup returns CDR1 SGHVS and CDR2 FQNEAQ. The CDR3 has 15 residues. CDR3 in DNA: TGTGCCAGCAGCTTAGCCGACAGGCGGAATTCACCCCTCCACTTT. Translated: CASSLADRRNSPLHF.

The V and J genes are TRBV7-6 and TRBJ2-7; unclear D gene. Trimming shortened V by 0 bases and J by 0 bases, and 3 bases separated the two germline ends. The CDR3 is 13 residues long. The germline V gene has CDR1 SGHVS and CDR2 FNYEAQ. The CDR3 DNA follows: TGTGCCAGCAGCTTAGCTTCCTCCTACGAGCAGTACTTC. It is translated as CASSLASSYEQYF.

This chain connects TRBV9 to TRBJ1-6; no definite D call. The CDR3 runs 14 residues. V gave up 3 bases and J gave up 3 bases, with 7 bases separating them. Looked up from germline, CDR1 is SGDLS and CDR2 is YYNGEE. The CDR3 region has the DNA TGTGCCAGCAGCGGGGGAGACTATAATTCACCCCTCCACTTT. It specifies CASSGGDYNSPLHF.

This clone was found once. This chain joins TRBV27 and TRBJ2-5; D may correspond to TRBD1 or TRBD2 (7 bases each). This CDR3 comprises 13 residues. Germline V lookup: CDR1 MNHEY, CDR2 SMNVEV (reference sequence). V was clipped by 6 bases and J by 5 bases, with 13 bases between them. The CDR3 DNA follows: TGTGCCAGCAGGCAGGGGGGGTGGGAGACCCAGTACTTC. It yields the protein CASRQGGWETQYF.

The CDR3 protein is CASSYGGRANEKLFF. CDR3 sequence (DNA): TGTGCCAGCAGTTACGGGGGCCGGGCTAATGAAAAACTGTTTTTT. The chain combines TRBV6-5 with TRBJ1-4; D perhaps matches TRBD1 (6 bases). The CDR3 totals 15 residues. Trimming cost V 2 bases and J 3 bases, with 10 bases left between them. The V gene's germline CDR1 is MNHEY and CDR2 SVGAGI.

This chain joins TRBV3-1 (or the pseudogene TRBV3-2) and TRBJ1-1; D gene ambiguous. There are 14 residues in the CDR3. Between the trimmed V and J ends, which lost 7 bases and 5 bases, there was a span of 17 bases. CDR1 and CDR2 from the germline V gene are LGHDT and YNNKEL (reference sequence). The CDR3 here is CASTRVHGSTEAFF. CDR3 DNA: TGTGCCAGCACCCGCGTGCATGGGAGTACTGAAGCTTTCTTT.

The chain employs TRBV28 and TRBJ2-7; TRBD1 matches 7 bases. The germline V gene has CDR1 MDHEN and CDR2 SYDVKM. The J segment lost 2 bases and the V segment lost 3 bases, leaving 1 base of the junction unmatched. This CDR3 region has 13 residues. CDR3 sequence: CASSLQGAYEQYF. CDR3 nucleotides: TGTGCCAGCAGTTTGCAGGGGGCCTACGAGCAGTACTTC.